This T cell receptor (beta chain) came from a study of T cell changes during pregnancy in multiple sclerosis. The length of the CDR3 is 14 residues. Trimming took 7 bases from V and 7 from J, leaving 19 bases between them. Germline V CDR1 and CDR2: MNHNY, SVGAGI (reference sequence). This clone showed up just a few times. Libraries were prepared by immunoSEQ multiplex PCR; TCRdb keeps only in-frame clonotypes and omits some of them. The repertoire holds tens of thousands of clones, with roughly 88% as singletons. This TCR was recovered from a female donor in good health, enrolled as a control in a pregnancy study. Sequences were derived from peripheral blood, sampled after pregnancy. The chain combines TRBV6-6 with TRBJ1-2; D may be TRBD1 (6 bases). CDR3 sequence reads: CASTPMGATGGYTF. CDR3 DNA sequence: TGTGCCAGCACCCCCATGGGGGCAACGGGTGGCTACACCTTC.